These 18 T cell receptor beta chains were sequenced from one sample in a study of Graves' ophthalmopathy and Graves' hyperthyroidism listed by TCRdb under 2018. The sequencing machine was an Illumina HiSeq 2000. For repertoire sequencing, the TCR beta CDR3 regions were amplified from RNA transcripts. The first round was an RT-PCR using HTBI primers with the Qiagen OneStep RT-PCR kit, and this first round was followed by a second-round multiplex PCR, then size selection and purification. TCRdb applied fastp at Q25 and MiXCR to the public reads, then kept only in-frame beta chains. Records with the same CDR3 protein are collapsed into one entry carrying the most frequent genes and DNA. The table for this sample lists roughly 400,000 distinct CDR3 sequences; about a sixth of them were counted only once. Roughly 2.6% of the sample goes to the ten largest clones. The specimen was peripheral blood. The receptors shown here come from an adult woman with stable Graves' hyperthyroidism.

This clonotype was seen repeatedly, ten times or more. This sequence joins TRBV12-5 and TRBJ1-2; D not resolved. In germline, CDR1 is LGHNT, CDR2 FRNRAP. V lost 5 bases, J lost 9 bases, and 7 bases lay in between. This CDR3 region has 10 residues. The CDR3 sequence: CASGAARYTF. In DNA, the CDR3 is TGTGCTAGTGGTGCTGCACGCTACACCTTC.

There are many counts of this clonotype. This chain joins TRBV2 and TRBJ2-2; D gene ambiguous. Trimming removed 6 bases at V and 7 bases at J, with 18 bases between. The germline gives CDR1 SNHLY, CDR2 FYNNEI. This CDR3 comprises 15 residues. The CDR3 DNA reads TGTGCCAGCAGCGTGACCCGCCTCGATGGCGGGGAGCTGTTTTTT. Translation gives CASSVTRLDGGELFF.

This clonotype was picked up many times. V and J are TRBV6-1 and TRBJ1-3, with D unclear. CDR3 size: 13 residues. V lost 3 bases, J lost 0 bases, and 3 bases lay in between. Germline V CDR1 and CDR2: MNHNS, SASEGT. The CDR3 DNA follows: TGTGCCAGCAGTGACCGCTCTGGAAACACCATATATTTT. Translation: CASSDRSGNTIYF.

This clonotype has a handful of counts. The chain is built from TRBV11-2 and TRBJ2-2; 9 bases line up with TRBD1. The CDR3 spans 16 residues. CDR1 is SGHAT and CDR2 is FQNNGV in the germline V gene. Unmatched junction bases numbered 3, after V lost 3 bases and J lost 1 base. CDR3 protein: CASSFLGQGNTGELFF. DNA of the CDR3: TGTGCCAGCAGCTTCCTGGGACAGGGGAACACCGGGGAGCTGTTTTTT.

This clonotype has a count of ten or more. This chain links TRBV7-6 with TRBJ1-1; D is ambiguous. V was pared by 3 bases and J by 6 bases, with 5 bases between. The CDR3 has 11 amino acids. The germline gives CDR1 SGHVS, CDR2 FNYEAQ. Here the CDR3 DNA reads TGTGCCAGCAGCTTTACGGCTGAAGCTTTCTTT. It codes for CASSFTAEAFF.

This clonotype was found many times. The rearrangement uses TRBV30 and TRBJ1-2; D may be TRBD1 (6 bases). Germline lookup yields CDR1 GTSNPN and CDR2 SVGIG (reference sequence). V lost 8 bases and J 4 bases, leaving 17 bases between the germline ends. The CDR3 is 13 amino acids. In DNA, the CDR3 is TGTGCCGGCAGCGGGGGCGGCGGCTATGGCTACACCTTC. Translating gives CAGSGGGGYGYTF.

In its sample, this clonotype was seen many times. The gene calls are TRBV5-8 and TRBJ2-2; 8 bases align to TRBD1. This CDR3 spans 16 amino acids. Germline trimming cut 3 bases from V and 6 bases from J; bases unmatched to any gene: 10. The germline gives CDR1 SGHTS, CDR2 YDEGEE. The chain's CDR3 is CASSSARDRSPGELFF. The CDR3 DNA reads as TGTGCCAGCAGCTCAGCGCGGGACAGGTCCCCCGGGGAGCTGTTTTTT.

This clonotype was observed at least ten times. The chain is built from TRBV10-3 and TRBJ1-6, with 9 bases matching TRBD1. Germline loops: CDR1 ENHRY, CDR2 SYGVKD. The CDR3 extends over 14 amino acids. The V gene end was trimmed by 5 bases and the J gene end by 8 bases; junction bases not matched to a gene: 4. In DNA form, the CDR3 reads TGTGCCATCAGTCCCCGGACAGGGGATTCACCCCTCCACTTT. Translating gives CAISPRTGDSPLHF.

The chain uses TRBV28 and TRBJ2-2; D might be TRBD1 or TRBD2, each matching 5 bases. The V gene's germline CDR1 is MDHEN and CDR2 SYDVKM. The CDR3 is 14 residues long. V lost 7 bases and J lost 1, with 10 bases in between. The CDR3 DNA reads as TGTGCCAGCATTGGGGGAAAGAACACCGGGGAGCTGTTTTTT. As protein: CASIGGKNTGELFF.

This clonotype was picked up a small number of times. The chain combines TRBV6-5 with TRBJ2-7; no firm D call. The CDR3 spans 15 residues. Trimming took off 4 bases at V and 6 bases at J, with 19 bases between the two ends. CDR1 and CDR2 from the germline V gene are MNHEY and SVGAGI. The CDR3 spells CASSSEPTVPCEQYF. The CDR3 nucleotides read TGTGCCAGCAGTTCAGAGCCAACAGTGCCCTGCGAGCAGTACTTC.

This clonotype was seen at least ten times. The chain combines TRBV2 with TRBJ2-5, with TRBD2 identical over 13 bases. This CDR3 comprises 23 residues. Unmatched junction bases numbered 28, after V lost 5 bases and J lost 4 bases. CDR1 is SNHLY and CDR2 is FYNNEI in the germline V gene. DNA for the CDR3: TGTGCCAGCAGTAAACAAGCGCGGACTAGCGGGGGACGCCCGGGGAGAATGGGAGAGACCCAGTACTTC. Translated, it gives CASSKQARTSGGRPGRMGETQYF. The whole variable domain, filled in from reference TRBV2 and TRBJ2-5, reads EPEVTQTPSHQVTQMGQEVILRCVPISNHLYFYWYRQILGQKVEFLVSFYNNEISEKSEIFDDQFSVERPDGSNFTLKIRSTKLEDSAMYFCASSKQARTSGGRPGRMGETQYFGPGTRLLVL.

This clonotype appeared many times. This chain connects TRBV30 to TRBJ2-7, with 8 bases that match TRBD1. CDR1 and CDR2 (germline): GTSNPN, SVGIG (reference sequence). The CDR3 length is 14 residues. Trimming took 1 base from V and 2 from J; bases not matched to a gene: 4. The DNA of the CDR3 is TGTGCCTGGAGTGACAGGGGGACCACCTACGAGCAGTACTTC. Protein sequence: CAWSDRGTTYEQYF.

CDR3 amino acids: CASSQSNRGRGYSNQPQHF. CDR3 DNA sequence: TGTGCCAGCAGTCAATCTAACAGGGGCCGGGGGTATAGCAATCAGCCCCAGCATTTT. The rearrangement joins TRBV28 to TRBJ1-5; TRBD1 matches 7 bases. V was clipped by 5 bases and J by 0 bases; unmatched bases: 16. Germline CDR1 is MDHEN and CDR2 is SYDVKM. This CDR3 contains 19 residues.

This clonotype occurred many times. V usage is TRBV2 and J usage is TRBJ1-5; 8 bases map to TRBD1. This CDR3 comprises 15 residues. Germline loops: CDR1 SNHLY, CDR2 FYNNEI. The V and J ends lost 6 bases and 7 bases, in that order; junction bases with no gene match: 11. CDR3 DNA sequence: TGTGCCAGCAGAGGCCAGGGGGCTCTTGGACAGCCCCAGCATTTT. Protein: CASRGQGALGQPQHF.

In this sample, this clonotype turned up many times. The chain employs TRBV7-2 and TRBJ2-5; 9 bases align to TRBD2. The V gene's germline CDR1 is SGHTA and CDR2 FQGNSA. V shed 2 bases, J shed 4 bases, and the junction held 5 bases outside the gene matches. The CDR3 loop spans 15 amino acids. The CDR3 sequence is CASSLRLAGRETQYF. DNA for the CDR3: TGTGCCAGCAGCTTAAGGCTAGCGGGACGAGAGACCCAGTACTTC.

In its sample, this clonotype was seen many times. J is TRBJ2-7 and V is TRBV7-2, with D perhaps TRBD1 or TRBD2 (5 bases each). Germline assignment: CDR1 SGHTA and CDR2 FQGNSA. This CDR3 contains 14 residues. Trimming shortened V by 5 bases and J by 9 bases, and 20 bases separated the two germline ends. The chain's CDR3 is CASSPMIGESGQYF. CDR3 coding DNA: TGTGCCAGCAGCCCCATGATAGGGGAGAGTGGGCAGTACTTC.

The chain couples TRBV6-1 to TRBJ2-7, with 7 nucleotides matching TRBD1. The CDR3 length is 12 residues. Germline V gene lookup returns CDR1 MNHNS and CDR2 SASEGT. V lost 6 bases, J lost 6 bases, and 5 bases stayed unmatched. DNA of the CDR3: TGTGCCAGCAGGAATACAGGGGTCGAGCAGTACTTC. Residues: CASRNTGVEQYF.

As for this clonotype: A much larger clone differs from this one at a single base, so this may be a read error. DNA for the CDR3: TGTGCCAGCTCACCACCGGGGGGTGGAGAGACCAAGTACTTC. Its protein is CASSPPGGGETKYF. The rearrangement joins TRBV18 to TRBJ2-5; maybe TRBD2 (6 bases). Germline-derived CDR1 and CDR2 are KGHSH and LQKENI. The CDR3 length is 14 residues.